The rows below give T cell receptor beta chains drawn from one sample of a study of OX40 agonist ivuxolimab in advanced cancers. Data came from immunoSEQ multiplex PCR; TCRdb stores just in-frame clones and leaves some out. In the table there are about 79,000 clones, roughly 94% of which are singletons. Material: CD4+ or CD8+ T cells sorted from blood, obtained in a trial of the OX40 agonist ivuxolimab. These TCRs come from an adult with an advanced solid tumor such as melanoma, head and neck, liver or kidney cancer. Each CDR3 is given without its conserved first and last residue. Fields, in order: clone size, V gene, J gene, CDR3 protein. Size tells how often a clone was seen (once, few, many) or the class of an expanded clone, and some rows leave it out.

size: .
V: TRBV19
J: TRBJ1-1
CDR3: ASSPGTGRWAF

size: .
V: TRBV15
J: TRBJ2-1
CDR3: ATSGDERQYNEQF

size: once
V: TRBV27
J: TRBJ1-2
CDR3: ASRGTGGHYGYT

size: .
V: TRBV15
J: TRBJ2-3
CDR3: ATSRDRTSGNTDTQY

size: .
V: TRBV15
J: TRBJ2-1
CDR3: ATSRDGDQYNEQF

size: .
V: TRBV19
J: TRBJ1-1
CDR3: ASSIDGLNTEAF

size: .
V: TRBV6-1
J: TRBJ2-3
CDR3: ASGDRDSTDTQY

size: .
V: TRBV10-3
J: TRBJ1-1
CDR3: AILGLMNTEAF

size: .
V: TRBV4-1
J: TRBJ2-5
CDR3: ASSQYGEETQY

size: .
V: TRBV19
J: TRBJ1-1
CDR3: ASSIWGQSEAF

size: .
V: TRBV6-5
J: TRBJ1-2
CDR3: ASSYSGGNDYGYT